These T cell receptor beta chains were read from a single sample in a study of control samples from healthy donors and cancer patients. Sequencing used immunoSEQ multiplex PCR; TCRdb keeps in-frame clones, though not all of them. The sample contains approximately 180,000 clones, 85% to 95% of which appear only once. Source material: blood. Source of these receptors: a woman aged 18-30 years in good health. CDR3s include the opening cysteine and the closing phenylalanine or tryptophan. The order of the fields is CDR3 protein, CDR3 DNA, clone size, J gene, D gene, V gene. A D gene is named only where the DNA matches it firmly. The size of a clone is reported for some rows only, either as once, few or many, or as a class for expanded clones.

cdr3_aa: CSVAEDRGRGGRADPEAFF
cdr3_nt: TGCAGCGTTGCGGAGGACAGGGGGCGCGGGGGTAGGGCGGACCCTGAAGCTTTCTTT
clone_size: NA
j_call: TRBJ1-1
d_call: TRBD1
v_call: TRBV29-1

cdr3_aa: CATSEPGQLYNEQFF
cdr3_nt: TGTGCCACCAGTGAACCGGGACAGCTTTACAATGAGCAGTTCTTC
clone_size: NA
j_call: TRBJ2-1
d_call: TRBD1
v_call: TRBV24-1

cdr3_aa: CASSFGASEQYF
cdr3_nt: TGTGCCAGCAGTTTCGGGGCAAGCGAGCAGTACTTC
clone_size: NA
j_call: TRBJ2-7
d_call: NA
v_call: TRBV12-3/TRBV12-4

cdr3_aa: CASSQDPLQGRETQYF
cdr3_nt: TGCGCCAGCAGCCAAGATCCCCTCCAGGGGCGAGAGACCCAGTACTTC
clone_size: NA
j_call: TRBJ2-5
d_call: NA
v_call: TRBV4-1

cdr3_aa: CASSIWEGYTEAFF
cdr3_nt: TGTGCCAGTAGTATTTGGGAAGGGTACACTGAAGCTTTCTTT
clone_size: NA
j_call: TRBJ1-1
d_call: NA
v_call: TRBV19

cdr3_aa: CASSLLILAGLVVGVDTQYF
cdr3_nt: TGTGCCAGCAGTTTATTGATCTTGGCAGGACTAGTCGTTGGTGTAGATACGCAGTATTTT
clone_size: NA
j_call: TRBJ2-3
d_call: TRBD2
v_call: TRBV28

cdr3_aa: CAISEALGGETQYF
cdr3_nt: TGTGCCATCAGTGAGGCCCTAGGGGGCGAGACCCAGTACTTC
clone_size: NA
j_call: TRBJ2-5
d_call: TRBD1
v_call: TRBV10-3

cdr3_aa: CASHFSGAGDGYTF
cdr3_nt: TGTGCCAGCCATTTTTCAGGGGCAGGGGACGGCTACACCTTC
clone_size: NA
j_call: TRBJ1-2
d_call: NA
v_call: TRBV2

cdr3_aa: CASSQEFSWTGPAAFF
cdr3_nt: TGTGCCAGCAGCCAAGAATTCAGTTGGACAGGGCCTGCAGCTTTCTTT
clone_size: NA
j_call: TRBJ1-1
d_call: TRBD1
v_call: TRBV14

cdr3_aa: CASSSQRGGTDTQYF
cdr3_nt: TGTGCCAGCAGCTCCCAACGAGGGGGCACAGATACGCAGTATTTT
clone_size: once
j_call: TRBJ2-3
d_call: NA
v_call: TRBV7-2

cdr3_aa: CASSQVRRSSYEQYF
cdr3_nt: TGTGCCAGCAGCCAAGTCAGGAGGAGCTCCTACGAGCAGTACTTC
clone_size: NA
j_call: TRBJ2-7
d_call: NA
v_call: TRBV4-2

cdr3_aa: CASSPSPGRGNGYTF
cdr3_nt: TGTGCCAGCAGCCCGTCCCCAGGGAGAGGCAATGGCTACACCTTC
clone_size: NA
j_call: TRBJ1-2
d_call: NA
v_call: TRBV11-2

cdr3_aa: CASSLAGQGISQFF
cdr3_nt: TGTGCCAGCAGCTTAGCGGGACAGGGGATATCGCAGTTCTTC
clone_size: NA
j_call: TRBJ2-1
d_call: TRBD1
v_call: TRBV11-2

cdr3_aa: CAISEGQGRGTEAFF
cdr3_nt: TGTGCCATCAGTGAGGGGCAGGGGAGGGGGACTGAAGCTTTCTTT
clone_size: NA
j_call: TRBJ1-1
d_call: NA
v_call: TRBV10-3

cdr3_aa: CASSSGQNYGYTF
cdr3_nt: TGTGCCAGCAGCTCGGGACAGAACTATGGCTACACCTTC
clone_size: NA
j_call: TRBJ1-2
d_call: TRBD1
v_call: TRBV11-3

cdr3_aa: CASSEQGGQPQHF
cdr3_nt: TGTGCCAGTAGTGAACAGGGAGGTCAGCCCCAGCATTTT
clone_size: NA
j_call: TRBJ1-5
d_call: NA
v_call: TRBV19

cdr3_aa: CASSQDLAGANTQYF
cdr3_nt: TGCGCCAGCAGCCAAGATCTTGCGGGGGCGAATACGCAGTATTTT
clone_size: NA
j_call: TRBJ2-3
d_call: NA
v_call: TRBV4-1

cdr3_aa: CASSRGGTYGYTF
cdr3_nt: TGCGCCAGTTCGCGAGGGGGGACCTATGGCTACACCTTC
clone_size: NA
j_call: TRBJ1-2
d_call: NA
v_call: TRBV10-1

cdr3_aa: CSVEGGEDQPQHF
cdr3_nt: TGCAGCGTTGAGGGGGGGGAGGATCAGCCCCAGCATTTT
clone_size: NA
j_call: TRBJ1-5
d_call: NA
v_call: TRBV29-1

cdr3_aa: CASSAGTSGTDTQYF
cdr3_nt: TGTGCCAGCAGTGCCGGGACTAGCGGCACAGATACGCAGTATTTT
clone_size: few
j_call: TRBJ2-3
d_call: TRBD2
v_call: TRBV6-4

cdr3_aa: CASSSTGSYGYTF
cdr3_nt: TGTGCCAGCAGTTCGACAGGGTCCTATGGCTACACCTTC
clone_size: NA
j_call: TRBJ1-2
d_call: TRBD1
v_call: TRBV9

cdr3_aa: CASSRGGHYNEQFF
cdr3_nt: TGTGCCAGCAGTCGTGGGGGCCACTACAATGAGCAGTTCTTC
clone_size: once
j_call: TRBJ2-1
d_call: NA
v_call: TRBV6-5

cdr3_aa: CASSQVRVADTQYF
cdr3_nt: TGTGCCAGCAGCCAAGTCAGGGTAGCAGATACGCAGTATTTT
clone_size: NA
j_call: TRBJ2-3
d_call: NA
v_call: TRBV3-1/TRBV3-2

cdr3_aa: CASSQDIGNTIYF
cdr3_nt: TGTGCCAGCAGCCAAGATATCGGAAACACCATATATTTT
clone_size: NA
j_call: TRBJ1-3
d_call: NA
v_call: TRBV3-1/TRBV3-2

cdr3_aa: CASSVSGGADETNYGYTF
cdr3_nt: TGTGCCAGCAGTGTCTCCGGGGGGGCAGACGAGACTAACTATGGCTACACCTTC
clone_size: NA
j_call: TRBJ1-2
d_call: NA
v_call: TRBV25-1

cdr3_aa: CASRGVGASNTEAFF
cdr3_nt: TGTGCCAGCAGGGGGGTCGGGGCCTCGAACACTGAAGCTTTCTTT
clone_size: once
j_call: TRBJ1-1
d_call: NA
v_call: TRBV2

cdr3_aa: CASSWEVTGANVLTF
cdr3_nt: TGTGCCAGCAGCTGGGAGGTGACGGGGGCCAACGTCCTGACTTTC
clone_size: NA
j_call: TRBJ2-6
d_call: NA
v_call: TRBV5-6

cdr3_aa: CASSSNRGMTYGYTF
cdr3_nt: TGTGCCAGCAGCTCTAACAGGGGAATGACCTATGGCTACACCTTC
clone_size: NA
j_call: TRBJ1-2
d_call: TRBD1
v_call: TRBV5-4

cdr3_aa: CASSQDSVNTEAFF
cdr3_nt: TGTGCCAGCAGCCAAGATTCGGTGAACACTGAAGCTTTCTTT
clone_size: NA
j_call: TRBJ1-1
d_call: NA
v_call: TRBV3-1/TRBV3-2

cdr3_aa: CASSPLGGGQETQYF
cdr3_nt: TGTGCCAGCAGCCCCCTCGGCGGGGGCCAAGAGACCCAGTACTTC
clone_size: NA
j_call: TRBJ2-5
d_call: TRBD2
v_call: TRBV11-3

cdr3_aa: CASRAHTDTQYF
cdr3_nt: TGTGCCAGCAGAGCCCACACAGATACGCAGTATTTT
clone_size: NA
j_call: TRBJ2-3
d_call: NA
v_call: TRBV5-5

cdr3_aa: CASSRWTGIRNTEAFF
cdr3_nt: TGCGCCAGCAGCCGTTGGACAGGGATACGGAACACTGAAGCTTTCTTT
clone_size: NA
j_call: TRBJ1-1
d_call: TRBD1
v_call: TRBV5-1

cdr3_aa: CASSSDENVLSAFF
cdr3_nt: TGTGCCAGCTCCTCGGACGAGAACGTTCTGTCGGCTTTCTTT
clone_size: NA
j_call: TRBJ1-1
d_call: NA
v_call: TRBV18

cdr3_aa: CASSLQGSDTQYF
cdr3_nt: TGTGCCAGCAGTCTCCAGGGGTCAGATACGCAGTATTTT
clone_size: once
j_call: TRBJ2-3
d_call: NA
v_call: TRBV6-2/TRBV6-3

cdr3_aa: CASSGPRADTEAFF
cdr3_nt: TGTGCCAGCAGCGGCCCAAGGGCGGACACTGAAGCTTTCTTT
clone_size: NA
j_call: TRBJ1-1
d_call: NA
v_call: TRBV9

cdr3_aa: CASSIAGGGSYEQYF
cdr3_nt: TGTGCCAGTAGTATAGCTGGAGGGGGGTCCTACGAGCAGTACTTC
clone_size: NA
j_call: TRBJ2-7
d_call: NA
v_call: TRBV19

cdr3_aa: CASSRQGLSSGNTIYF
cdr3_nt: TGTGCCAGCAGTAGACAGGGCCTTAGCTCTGGAAACACCATATATTTT
clone_size: NA
j_call: TRBJ1-3
d_call: TRBD1
v_call: TRBV28

cdr3_aa: CASSSGYEQYF
cdr3_nt: TGTGCCAGCAGTTCGGGGTACGAGCAGTACTTC
clone_size: NA
j_call: TRBJ2-7
d_call: NA
v_call: TRBV28

cdr3_aa: CASSLGGVLYGYTF
cdr3_nt: TGTGCCAGCAGTTTAGGGGGAGTCCTTTATGGCTACACCTTC
clone_size: once
j_call: TRBJ1-2
d_call: NA
v_call: TRBV28

cdr3_aa: CASSPDRGAEAFF
cdr3_nt: TGTGCCAGCTCACCGGACAGGGGCGCTGAAGCTTTCTTT
clone_size: NA
j_call: TRBJ1-1
d_call: TRBD1
v_call: TRBV18

cdr3_aa: CAITADRLNTEAFF
cdr3_nt: TGTGCCATCACGGCGGACAGGCTGAACACTGAAGCTTTCTTT
clone_size: NA
j_call: TRBJ1-1
d_call: TRBD1
v_call: TRBV10-3

cdr3_aa: CASSIRGATYEQYF
cdr3_nt: TGTGCCAGTAGTATCAGAGGGGCTACCTACGAGCAGTACTTC
clone_size: NA
j_call: TRBJ2-7
d_call: NA
v_call: TRBV19

cdr3_aa: CASSPAVITEAFF
cdr3_nt: TGTGCCAGTAGTCCGGCAGTGATCACTGAAGCTTTCTTT
clone_size: NA
j_call: TRBJ1-1
d_call: NA
v_call: TRBV19

cdr3_aa: CASSVGLADNEQFF
cdr3_nt: TGTGCCAGCAGCGTGGGACTAGCGGACAATGAGCAGTTCTTC
clone_size: NA
j_call: TRBJ2-1
d_call: TRBD2
v_call: TRBV9

cdr3_aa: CASSREDRGNSPLHF
cdr3_nt: TGTGCCAGCAGCCGAGAAGACAGGGGAAATTCACCCCTCCACTTT
clone_size: NA
j_call: TRBJ1-6
d_call: TRBD1
v_call: TRBV5-6

cdr3_aa: CASSTRTGAIEKLFF
cdr3_nt: TGTGCCAGCAGTACTCGGACAGGGGCCATTGAAAAACTGTTTTTT
clone_size: NA
j_call: TRBJ1-4
d_call: TRBD1
v_call: TRBV27

cdr3_aa: CASQRTGTYEQYF
cdr3_nt: TGTGCCAGTCAGAGAACTGGCACCTACGAGCAGTACTTC
clone_size: NA
j_call: TRBJ2-7
d_call: NA
v_call: TRBV6-5

cdr3_aa: CASSFGQGGNTIYF
cdr3_nt: TGTGCCAGCAGCTTCGGGCAGGGGGGAAACACCATATATTTT
clone_size: NA
j_call: TRBJ1-3
d_call: NA
v_call: TRBV7-2

cdr3_aa: CASSIAGRNYGYTF
cdr3_nt: TGTGCCAGTAGTATAGCGGGGCGGAATTATGGCTACACCTTC
clone_size: NA
j_call: TRBJ1-2
d_call: NA
v_call: TRBV19